This is a list of T cell receptor beta chains from one sample in a study of cytomegalovirus exposure and HLA in healthy donors. Using immunoSEQ multiplex PCR, the repertoire was profiled, and TCRdb retains in-frame clones only, with some absent. This table has roughly 120,000 clones, roughly 74% appearing once. Sequences were obtained from PBMCs. Source of these receptors: a man aged 40-49 years in good health and CMV-seronegative. CDR3s include the opening cysteine and the closing phenylalanine or tryptophan. The D gene is left open where the match is weak. Size is omitted from some rows. Given values are once, few, many or a class for expanded clones.

j_call: TRBJ2-2; d_call: NA; v_call: TRBV2; clone_size: NA; cdr3_nt: TGTGCCAGCATGGGCGGGGAGAGGACCGGGGAGCTGTTTTTT; cdr3_aa: CASMGGERTGELFF
j_call: TRBJ1-4; d_call: NA; v_call: TRBV5-4; clone_size: NA; cdr3_nt: TGTGCCAGCAGAGCAGGGACGGGAGGAGGAAATGAAAAACTGTTTTTT; cdr3_aa: CASRAGTGGGNEKLFF
j_call: TRBJ2-1; d_call: TRBD2; v_call: TRBV29-1; clone_size: NA; cdr3_nt: TGCAGCGTTGAACCAGCGGGGGGGCCTATCCATGAGCAGTTCTTC; cdr3_aa: CSVEPAGGPIHEQFF
j_call: TRBJ1-2; d_call: TRBD1; v_call: TRBV4-3; clone_size: NA; cdr3_nt: TGCGCCAGCAGCCAAGAGTGGGGACAGACCTATGGCTACACCTTC; cdr3_aa: CASSQEWGQTYGYTF
j_call: TRBJ2-1; d_call: TRBD1; v_call: TRBV5-1; clone_size: NA; cdr3_nt: TGCGCCAGCAGTTCCGGGACAGGGGAGTACAATGAGCAGTTCTTC; cdr3_aa: CASSSGTGEYNEQFF
j_call: TRBJ2-7; d_call: NA; v_call: TRBV2; clone_size: NA; cdr3_nt: TGTGCCAGCAGTGAAGAGTTTAAACATGCGGACGAGCAGTACTTC; cdr3_aa: CASSEEFKHADEQYF
j_call: TRBJ1-2; d_call: NA; v_call: TRBV2; clone_size: NA; cdr3_nt: TGTGCCAGCAGTAGGACCCAGGGTGGCTACACCTTC; cdr3_aa: CASSRTQGGYTF
j_call: TRBJ1-6; d_call: TRBD1; v_call: TRBV7-2; clone_size: NA; cdr3_nt: TGTGCCAGCACCAAGTGGACGGGACAGAATTCACCCCTCCACTTT; cdr3_aa: CASTKWTGQNSPLHF
j_call: TRBJ1-5; d_call: TRBD1; v_call: TRBV2; clone_size: NA; cdr3_nt: TGTGCCAGCAGTAGCGGACAGGTTATGGAACAGCCCCAGCATTTT; cdr3_aa: CASSSGQVMEQPQHF
j_call: TRBJ2-3; d_call: TRBD2; v_call: TRBV6-1; clone_size: few; cdr3_nt: TGTGCCAGCAGTGAAGGGGATTTGCGGGGGGGTACAGATACGCAGTATTTT; cdr3_aa: CASSEGDLRGGTDTQYF
j_call: TRBJ1-1; d_call: NA; v_call: TRBV7-2; clone_size: NA; cdr3_nt: TGTGCCAGCAGCTTAGAGACAACCACGGCATCTTTCTTT; cdr3_aa: CASSLETTTASFF
j_call: TRBJ2-3; d_call: TRBD2; v_call: TRBV7-3; clone_size: NA; cdr3_nt: TGTGCCAGCAGCCAACTCCAGACTAGCGGGGGGGTCACAGATACGCAGTATTTT; cdr3_aa: CASSQLQTSGGVTDTQYF
j_call: TRBJ1-2; d_call: TRBD1; v_call: TRBV7-9; clone_size: NA; cdr3_nt: TGTGCCAGCAGCCCTCAGGGGGTAGCTGGCTACACCTTC; cdr3_aa: CASSPQGVAGYTF
j_call: TRBJ2-1; d_call: NA; v_call: TRBV7-9; clone_size: NA; cdr3_nt: TGTGCCAGCAGCTTAGTCCGGACACAGGGCTATGATGAGCAGTTCTTC; cdr3_aa: CASSLVRTQGYDEQFF
j_call: TRBJ2-7; d_call: NA; v_call: TRBV5-1; clone_size: NA; cdr3_nt: TGCGCCAGCAGCTTGGTCGAGGGATTCGAGCAGTACTTC; cdr3_aa: CASSLVEGFEQYF
j_call: TRBJ2-3; d_call: TRBD1; v_call: TRBV19; clone_size: NA; cdr3_nt: TGTGCCAGTAGTATAGGACAGGGGGCAGATACGCAGTATTTC; cdr3_aa: CASSIGQGADTQYF
j_call: TRBJ2-2; d_call: TRBD1; v_call: TRBV5-1; clone_size: NA; cdr3_nt: TGCGCCAGCAGCTTATACCCGATCCGGGACAGGGGAACCGGGGAGCTGTTTTTT; cdr3_aa: CASSLYPIRDRGTGELFF
j_call: TRBJ2-7; d_call: NA; v_call: TRBV5-4; clone_size: NA; cdr3_nt: TGTGCCAGCAGCTCCTCTCCTGGCCCCTACGAGCAGTACTTC; cdr3_aa: CASSSSPGPYEQYF
j_call: TRBJ2-5; d_call: NA; v_call: TRBV27; clone_size: NA; cdr3_nt: TGTGCCAGCAGTTTAGGTCCGGGGTACCAAGAGACCCAGTACTTC; cdr3_aa: CASSLGPGYQETQYF
j_call: TRBJ2-5; d_call: NA; v_call: TRBV9; clone_size: NA; cdr3_nt: TGTGCCAGCAGCCCTCGGACTGGTGAGACCCAGTACTTC; cdr3_aa: CASSPRTGETQYF
j_call: TRBJ1-5; d_call: NA; v_call: TRBV6-1; clone_size: NA; cdr3_nt: TGTGCCAGCAGTGAAGTGTGGACAGAGGATCAGCCCCAGCATTTT; cdr3_aa: CASSEVWTEDQPQHF
j_call: TRBJ1-6; d_call: NA; v_call: TRBV27; clone_size: NA; cdr3_nt: TGTGCCAGCAGTGACATGCCGATCGGTTCACCCCTCCACTTT; cdr3_aa: CASSDMPIGSPLHF
j_call: TRBJ1-4; d_call: NA; v_call: TRBV11-2; clone_size: NA; cdr3_nt: TGTGCCAGCAGCTTAGTCCGGGAAAAACTGTTTTTT; cdr3_aa: CASSLVREKLFF
j_call: TRBJ2-5; d_call: NA; v_call: TRBV7-3; clone_size: NA; cdr3_nt: TGTGCCAGCAGCTTAAGTCAGGGCTGGGAGACCCAGTACTTC; cdr3_aa: CASSLSQGWETQYF
j_call: TRBJ2-5; d_call: NA; v_call: TRBV7-3; clone_size: once; cdr3_nt: TGTGCCAGCAGCTTAAATGGAGGCGGGGTAAGGGAGACCCAGTACTTC; cdr3_aa: CASSLNGGGVRETQYF
j_call: TRBJ1-3; d_call: NA; v_call: TRBV25-1; clone_size: NA; cdr3_nt: TGTGCCAGCAGTGGGGGACTAGACTCTGGAAACACCATATATTTT; cdr3_aa: CASSGGLDSGNTIYF
j_call: TRBJ1-2; d_call: NA; v_call: TRBV9; clone_size: NA; cdr3_nt: TGTGCCAGCAGCGTAGAACAGGGTAGTGGCTACACCTTC; cdr3_aa: CASSVEQGSGYTF
j_call: TRBJ2-1; d_call: NA; v_call: TRBV6-5; clone_size: NA; cdr3_nt: TGTGCCAGCAGTCAGAACAGGGTTGAGCAGTTCTTC; cdr3_aa: CASSQNRVEQFF
j_call: TRBJ1-2; d_call: NA; v_call: TRBV6-1; clone_size: once; cdr3_nt: TGTGCTAGCGAGGGGGGGGAGTCGGCGATCTACACCTTC; cdr3_aa: CASEGGESAIYTF
j_call: TRBJ1-4; d_call: TRBD1; v_call: TRBV7-2; clone_size: NA; cdr3_nt: TGTGCCAGCAGCTTGGACAGGGGTGAAAAACTGTTTTTT; cdr3_aa: CASSLDRGEKLFF
j_call: TRBJ2-1; d_call: NA; v_call: TRBV9; clone_size: NA; cdr3_nt: TGTGCCAGCAGCGGGCTACAGGGTGGCAAAAACAATGAGCAGTTCTTC; cdr3_aa: CASSGLQGGKNNEQFF
j_call: TRBJ1-2; d_call: TRBD1; v_call: TRBV28; clone_size: once; cdr3_nt: TGTGCCAGCAGTTTATTGGGACAGGGGAACTATGGCTACACCTTC; cdr3_aa: CASSLLGQGNYGYTF
j_call: TRBJ2-7; d_call: NA; v_call: TRBV7-7; clone_size: NA; cdr3_nt: TGTGCCAGCAGCTTAGGGGTAGGGGACTCCTACGAGCAGTACTTC; cdr3_aa: CASSLGVGDSYEQYF
j_call: TRBJ1-2; d_call: TRBD1; v_call: TRBV28; clone_size: NA; cdr3_nt: TGTGCCAGCAGTTTCACCTCCGGGACAGGGGGCTATGGCTACACCTTC; cdr3_aa: CASSFTSGTGGYGYTF
j_call: TRBJ2-1; d_call: TRBD2; v_call: TRBV5-4; clone_size: NA; cdr3_nt: TGTGCCAGCAGCTCCTGGGGGGGAGGGTCCTACAATGAGCAGTTCTTC; cdr3_aa: CASSSWGGGSYNEQFF
j_call: TRBJ2-7; d_call: NA; v_call: TRBV11-2; clone_size: NA; cdr3_nt: TGTGCCAGCAGCTTAGTCCCCAGGCACTCCTACGAGCAGTACTTC; cdr3_aa: CASSLVPRHSYEQYF
j_call: TRBJ1-2; d_call: TRBD1; v_call: TRBV6-1; clone_size: NA; cdr3_nt: TGTGCCAGCAAGAGCCCGGGACAGATCTTCTATGGCTACACCTTC; cdr3_aa: CASKSPGQIFYGYTF
j_call: TRBJ2-5; d_call: TRBD1; v_call: TRBV5-1; clone_size: NA; cdr3_nt: TGCGCCAGCAGCCGACAGGGGAGCCAAGAGACCCAGTACTTC; cdr3_aa: CASSRQGSQETQYF
j_call: TRBJ2-6; d_call: TRBD2; v_call: TRBV13; clone_size: NA; cdr3_nt: TGTGCCAGCAGACGCGGGGGGACTGGGGCCAACGTCCTGACTTTC; cdr3_aa: CASRRGGTGANVLTF
j_call: TRBJ1-1; d_call: NA; v_call: TRBV7-8; clone_size: NA; cdr3_nt: TGTGCCAGCAGGGCAGGGTATACTGAAGCTTTCTTT; cdr3_aa: CASRAGYTEAFF
j_call: TRBJ1-1; d_call: NA; v_call: TRBV20-1; clone_size: NA; cdr3_nt: TGCAGTGCTAGTTGGCCTGAAGCTTTCTTT; cdr3_aa: CSASWPEAFF
j_call: TRBJ1-1; d_call: NA; v_call: TRBV6-5; clone_size: NA; cdr3_nt: TGTGCCAGCAGTTACCAGGGAACCTACGCTGAAGCTTTCTTT; cdr3_aa: CASSYQGTYAEAFF
j_call: TRBJ2-7; d_call: NA; v_call: TRBV21-1; clone_size: NA; cdr3_nt: TGTGCCAGCAGCAAAGAGGGGAGGGTTACCCTTTACGAGCAGTACTTC; cdr3_aa: CASSKEGRVTLYEQYF
j_call: TRBJ1-1; d_call: NA; v_call: TRBV18; clone_size: NA; cdr3_nt: TGTGCCAGCTCACCATGGGCGCCCGAACGTTGGGACACTGAAGCTTTCTTT; cdr3_aa: CASSPWAPERWDTEAFF
j_call: TRBJ1-1; d_call: NA; v_call: TRBV4-1; clone_size: NA; cdr3_nt: TGCGCCAGCAGCCGGCCGGGGGGTGAAGCTTTCTTT; cdr3_aa: CASSRPGGEAFF